This TCR beta chain was recovered during a study of blood T cell repertoires in COVID-19. About the study: Collection of acute and convalescent COVID-19 samples took place in the United States, Italy and Spain. PBMCs, B-cell-depleted T cells, or T cells provided the cDNA or gDNA that made up the material.

In the authors' workflow: Nucleated cell counts were estimated from reference gene primer amplification. Clones were sequenced by immunoSEQ multiplex PCR, and TCRdb holds only the in-frame ones, with some missing. D and trimming were read from the DNA, whereas the V and J calls and clone size are those reported in that table. This sample carries approximately 240,000 clones, approximately 80% of them seen once, and the ten largest clones take nearly 5%. The V end was cut by 5 bases, the J end by 2 bases, with 15 bases between. CDR3 length: 15 residues. Looked up from germline, CDR1 is MNHNY and CDR2 is SVGAGI (reference sequence).

The genes are TRBV6-6 and TRBJ1-2, with a tentative D call TRBD1 (5 bases). The receptor's source is a woman older than 75 with active or convalescent COVID-19. Sequencing was done on a sample of peripheral blood. This chain's CDR3 is CASSTKGSGNYGYTF. CDR3 DNA: TGTGCCAGCAGTACAAAGGGGTCGGGCAACTATGGCTACACCTTC.